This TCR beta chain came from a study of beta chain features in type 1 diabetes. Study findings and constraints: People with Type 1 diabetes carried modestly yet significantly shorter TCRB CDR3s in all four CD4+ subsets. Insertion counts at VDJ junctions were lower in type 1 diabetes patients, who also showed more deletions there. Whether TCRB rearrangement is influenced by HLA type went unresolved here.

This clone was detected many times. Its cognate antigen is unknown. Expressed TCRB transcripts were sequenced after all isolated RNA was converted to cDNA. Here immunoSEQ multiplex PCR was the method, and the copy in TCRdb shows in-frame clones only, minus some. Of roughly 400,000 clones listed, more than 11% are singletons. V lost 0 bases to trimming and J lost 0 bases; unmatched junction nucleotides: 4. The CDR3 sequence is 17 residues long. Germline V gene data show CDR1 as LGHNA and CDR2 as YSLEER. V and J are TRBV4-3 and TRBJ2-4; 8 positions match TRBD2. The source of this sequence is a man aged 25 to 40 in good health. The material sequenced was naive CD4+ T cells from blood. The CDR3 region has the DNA TGCGCCAGCAGCCAAGAAGTAGCGGGACTAGCCAAAAACATTCAGTACTTC. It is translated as CASSQEVAGLAKNIQYF.